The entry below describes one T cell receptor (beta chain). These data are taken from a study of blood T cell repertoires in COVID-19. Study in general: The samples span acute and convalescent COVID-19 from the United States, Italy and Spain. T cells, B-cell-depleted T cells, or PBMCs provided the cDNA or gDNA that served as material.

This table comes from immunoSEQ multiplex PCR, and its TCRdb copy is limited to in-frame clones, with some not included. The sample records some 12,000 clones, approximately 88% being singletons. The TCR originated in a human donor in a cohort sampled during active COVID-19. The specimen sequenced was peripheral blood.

The CDR3 DNA reads as TGTGCCTGGAGCAGGGGGTTCATGAACACTGAAGCTTTCTTT. It encodes CAWSRGFMNTEAFF. The chain joins TRBV30 to TRBJ1-1; 7 bases are shared with TRBD1. V lost 3 bases and J lost 0; bases outside the gene matches: 4. Germline V CDR1 and CDR2: GTSNPN, SVGIG (reference sequence). This CDR3 spans 14 amino acids.